This TCR beta chain was sequenced in a study of siplizumab effects on memory and regulatory T cells. General study findings and limits: Proliferating siplizumab-cultured Tregs lacked confirmed suppressive function. Roughly 75-95% of proliferating CD4+ or CD8+ clones lacked an assignable naive or memory phenotype. Siplizumab brought about a significant reduction in alloreactive sequences traceable to unstimulated CD4+ memory cells.

About 10^5 TCR templates were assayed per sample. Sequenced by immunoSEQ multiplex PCR; TCRdb stores in-frame clones only, minus some. The sample carries 100,000 or so clones, around 94% recorded once. On this clone: What it binds is unknown.

Looked up from germline, CDR1 is LNHDA and CDR2 is SQIVND (reference sequence). CDR3 length: 15 residues. Trimming removed 4 bases at V and 7 bases at J, with 18 bases between. V gene TRBV19 combines with J gene TRBJ2-3, with D possibly being TRBD2 (5 bases). The sample consisted of non-Treg CD4+ T cells sorted from blood. The clonotype was recovered from a human donor in good health. CDR3 residues: CASSTALRELNTQYF. The CDR3 nucleotides are TGTGCCAGTAGTACCGCCTTGAGGGAGCTGAATACGCAGTATTTT.